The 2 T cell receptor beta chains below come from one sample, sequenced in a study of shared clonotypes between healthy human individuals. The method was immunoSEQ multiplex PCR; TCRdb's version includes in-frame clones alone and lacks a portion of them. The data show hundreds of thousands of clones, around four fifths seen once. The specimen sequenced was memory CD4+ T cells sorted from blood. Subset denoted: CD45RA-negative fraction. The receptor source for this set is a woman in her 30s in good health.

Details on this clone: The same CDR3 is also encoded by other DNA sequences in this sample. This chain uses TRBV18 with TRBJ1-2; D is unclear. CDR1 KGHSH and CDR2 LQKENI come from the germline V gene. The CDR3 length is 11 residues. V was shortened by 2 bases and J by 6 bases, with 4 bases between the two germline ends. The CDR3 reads CASSPGDGYTF. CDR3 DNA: TGTGCCAGCTCACCAGGGGATGGCTACACCTTC.

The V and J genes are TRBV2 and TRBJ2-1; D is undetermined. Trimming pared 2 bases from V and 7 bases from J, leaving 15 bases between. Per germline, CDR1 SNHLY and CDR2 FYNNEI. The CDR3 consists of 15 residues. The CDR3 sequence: CASSEIGFSTNEQFF. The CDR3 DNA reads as TGTGCCAGCAGTGAAATTGGGTTTTCCACGAATGAGCAGTTCTTC.